Listed below are T cell receptor beta chains from one sample, sequenced in a study of blood T cell repertoires in COVID-19. Produced via immunoSEQ multiplex PCR; TCRdb's table is partial and in-frame only. This sample has roughly 190,000 clones, with approximately 79% found just once. Material: peripheral blood. These receptors were obtained from a woman between 45 and 65 years old with acute or convalescent COVID-19. Both conserved end residues are part of each CDR3. A D gene is named only where the DNA matches it firmly. A clone size is listed for some rows: how often the clone was seen (once, few, many), or a class if it is expanded.

cdr3_length: 16
v_call: TRBV7-2
clone_size: few
d_call: TRBD1
j_call: TRBJ2-3
cdr3_nt: TGTGCCAGCAGCCCCGGGACAGGGAAGAGTCCAGATACGCAGTATTTT
cdr3_aa: CASSPGTGKSPDTQYF

cdr3_length: 13
v_call: TRBV27
clone_size: few
d_call: .
j_call: TRBJ1-6
cdr3_nt: TGTGCCAGCAGTTTTTACGGGAATTCACCCCTCCACTTT
cdr3_aa: CASSFYGNSPLHF

cdr3_length: 18
v_call: TRBV28
clone_size: once
d_call: TRBD2
j_call: TRBJ2-7
cdr3_nt: TGTGCCAGCAGTTTAGGAGGCCTAGCGGTAGATAGCTCCTACGAGCAGTACTTC
cdr3_aa: CASSLGGLAVDSSYEQYF

cdr3_length: 15
v_call: TRBV6-5
clone_size: .
d_call: TRBD2
j_call: TRBJ2-3
cdr3_nt: TGTGCCAGCAGTTCTTTCCCTAGCGGGGCAGATACGCAGTATTTT
cdr3_aa: CASSSFPSGADTQYF

cdr3_length: 14
v_call: TRBV6-1
clone_size: .
d_call: .
j_call: TRBJ2-7
cdr3_nt: TGTGCCAGCAGTGAAGGGCTAGCGTACTACGAGCAGTACTTC
cdr3_aa: CASSEGLAYYEQYF

cdr3_length: 13
v_call: TRBV12-3/TRBV12-4
clone_size: .
d_call: .
j_call: TRBJ1-5
cdr3_nt: TGTGCCACCAAAAGGGGTTTCAATCAGCCCCAGCATTTT
cdr3_aa: CATKRGFNQPQHF

cdr3_length: 14
v_call: TRBV9
clone_size: .
d_call: .
j_call: TRBJ2-3
cdr3_nt: TGTGCCAGCAGCTTTCGGACAGAAACGGGGACGCAGTATTTT
cdr3_aa: CASSFRTETGTQYF

cdr3_length: 15
v_call: TRBV4-3
clone_size: .
d_call: TRBD1
j_call: TRBJ2-7
cdr3_nt: TGCGCCAGCAGCTCCTCCGGGACAGGGGGGTTGGAGCAGTACTTC
cdr3_aa: CASSSSGTGGLEQYF

cdr3_length: 15
v_call: TRBV7-2
clone_size: .
d_call: TRBD2
j_call: TRBJ2-1
cdr3_nt: TGTGCCAGCAGCCAGTCGAGACTAGCGGGGCATGAGCAGTTCTTC
cdr3_aa: CASSQSRLAGHEQFF

cdr3_length: 16
v_call: TRBV5-6
clone_size: .
d_call: .
j_call: TRBJ1-2
cdr3_nt: TGTGCCAGCAGGCTTCAAGCCGCTAACCTTGTGTTGGGCTACACCTTC
cdr3_aa: CASRLQAANLVLGYTF

cdr3_length: 14
v_call: TRBV25-1
clone_size: .
d_call: .
j_call: TRBJ2-2
cdr3_nt: TGTGCCAGCAGTTGGACACCGAACACCGGGGAGCTGTTTTTT
cdr3_aa: CASSWTPNTGELFF

cdr3_length: 15
v_call: TRBV6-5
clone_size: .
d_call: TRBD2
j_call: TRBJ2-7
cdr3_nt: TGTGCCACCTCGACTAGCTCATATAGCTCCTACGAGCAGTACTTC
cdr3_aa: CATSTSSYSSYEQYF

cdr3_length: 14
v_call: TRBV11-2
clone_size: .
d_call: TRBD2
j_call: TRBJ2-7
cdr3_nt: TGTGCCAGCAGCTTCGGTAGCGGGATCCACGAGCAGTACTTC
cdr3_aa: CASSFGSGIHEQYF

cdr3_length: 14
v_call: TRBV6-1
clone_size: .
d_call: TRBD1
j_call: TRBJ2-7
cdr3_nt: TGTGCCAGCAGTGAAGCGGGACAGGGAGACGAGCAGTACTTC
cdr3_aa: CASSEAGQGDEQYF

cdr3_length: 13
v_call: TRBV5-1
clone_size: .
d_call: TRBD1
j_call: TRBJ1-2
cdr3_nt: TGCGCCAGCAGCTTGCAGGGGGCGGATGGCTACACCTTC
cdr3_aa: CASSLQGADGYTF

cdr3_length: 14
v_call: TRBV28
clone_size: .
d_call: TRBD1
j_call: TRBJ2-7
cdr3_nt: TGTGCCAGCAGTTTAAGGACAGGGGACTACGAGCAGTACTTC
cdr3_aa: CASSLRTGDYEQYF

cdr3_length: 15
v_call: TRBV5-6
clone_size: once
d_call: TRBD1
j_call: TRBJ2-1
cdr3_nt: TGTGCCAGCAGCTCAACGGGACAGACAAACAATGAGCAGTTCTTC
cdr3_aa: CASSSTGQTNNEQFF

cdr3_length: 14
v_call: TRBV19
clone_size: .
d_call: .
j_call: TRBJ2-2
cdr3_nt: TGTGCCAGTAGTATACAGGGAATCACCGGGGAGCTGTTTTTT
cdr3_aa: CASSIQGITGELFF

cdr3_length: 14
v_call: TRBV7-9
clone_size: .
d_call: .
j_call: TRBJ1-2
cdr3_nt: TGTGCCAGCAGCCCAGACAGTCTCTCTAAGGGCTACACCTTC
cdr3_aa: CASSPDSLSKGYTF

cdr3_length: 15
v_call: TRBV6-5
clone_size: once
d_call: .
j_call: TRBJ1-4
cdr3_nt: TGTGCCAGCAGTTACGGACAGAACCGGAATGAAAAACTGTTTTTT
cdr3_aa: CASSYGQNRNEKLFF

cdr3_length: 14
v_call: TRBV10-3
clone_size: few
d_call: TRBD2
j_call: TRBJ2-7
cdr3_nt: TGTGCCATCAGTGAGACACTAGCGAGCGACGAGCAGTACTTC
cdr3_aa: CAISETLASDEQYF

cdr3_length: 14
v_call: TRBV5-4
clone_size: few
d_call: .
j_call: TRBJ2-5
cdr3_nt: TGTGCCAGCAGCCGCCCCGGGGAACGAGAGACCCAGTACTTC
cdr3_aa: CASSRPGERETQYF

cdr3_length: 16
v_call: TRBV4-3
clone_size: .
d_call: TRBD2
j_call: TRBJ2-1
cdr3_nt: TGCGCCAGCAGCCAACCCGGGACTAGCGGGAGAAATGAGCAGTTCTTC
cdr3_aa: CASSQPGTSGRNEQFF

cdr3_length: 14
v_call: TRBV7-6
clone_size: .
d_call: .
j_call: TRBJ2-2
cdr3_nt: TGTGCCAGCAGCCGGACAGTAGACACCGGGGAGCTGTTTTTT
cdr3_aa: CASSRTVDTGELFF

cdr3_length: 16
v_call: TRBV19
clone_size: once
d_call: TRBD2
j_call: TRBJ2-7
cdr3_nt: TGTGCCAGTAGTGCCGCCGGGGGGGCGGGTAACTACGAGCAGTACTTC
cdr3_aa: CASSAAGGAGNYEQYF

cdr3_length: 18
v_call: TRBV10-2
clone_size: .
d_call: TRBD2
j_call: TRBJ2-3
cdr3_nt: TGCGCCAGCAGTCGGACTAGCGGGGGAAACCCTCCCACAGATACGCAGTATTTT
cdr3_aa: CASSRTSGGNPPTDTQYF

cdr3_length: 15
v_call: TRBV6-2/TRBV6-3
clone_size: .
d_call: .
j_call: TRBJ2-7
cdr3_nt: TGTGCCAGCAGTTACCTCCTATTTCCCTCCTACGAGCAGTACTTC
cdr3_aa: CASSYLLFPSYEQYF

cdr3_length: 11
v_call: TRBV6-2/TRBV6-3
clone_size: few
d_call: .
j_call: TRBJ1-1
cdr3_nt: TGTGCCAGCAGTACCGTAGTCGAAGCTTTCTTT
cdr3_aa: CASSTVVEAFF

cdr3_length: 14
v_call: TRBV28
clone_size: .
d_call: .
j_call: TRBJ2-7
cdr3_nt: TGTGCCAGCAGACCCGACAGGAGGCCCTACGAGCAGTACTTC
cdr3_aa: CASRPDRRPYEQYF

cdr3_length: 16
v_call: TRBV5-5
clone_size: few
d_call: .
j_call: TRBJ1-3
cdr3_nt: TGTGCCAGCAGCCTAGAATTGGTAAACTCTGGAAACACCATATATTTT
cdr3_aa: CASSLELVNSGNTIYF

cdr3_length: 11
v_call: TRBV28
clone_size: .
d_call: .
j_call: TRBJ2-7
cdr3_nt: TGTGCCAGCAGCCAATCATACGAGCAGTACTTC
cdr3_aa: CASSQSYEQYF

cdr3_length: 15
v_call: TRBV28
clone_size: once
d_call: .
j_call: TRBJ1-1
cdr3_nt: TGTGCCAGCAGGTGGGGGGGCGCATCGGGCACTGAAGCTTTCTTT
cdr3_aa: CASRWGGASGTEAFF

cdr3_length: 15
v_call: TRBV7-2
clone_size: .
d_call: TRBD1
j_call: TRBJ1-4
cdr3_nt: TGTGCCAGCAGCCCGGGACAGATGGCAATTGAAAAACTGTTTTTT
cdr3_aa: CASSPGQMAIEKLFF

cdr3_length: 15
v_call: TRBV18
clone_size: .
d_call: TRBD1
j_call: TRBJ2-7
cdr3_nt: TGTGCCAGCTCATCCCGGGACAGGGCCTCCTACGAGCAGTACTTC
cdr3_aa: CASSSRDRASYEQYF

cdr3_length: 13
v_call: TRBV30
clone_size: .
d_call: .
j_call: TRBJ1-2
cdr3_nt: TGTGCCTGGAGTGTAACAGGGACCTATGGCTACACCTTC
cdr3_aa: CAWSVTGTYGYTF

cdr3_length: 16
v_call: TRBV18
clone_size: .
d_call: .
j_call: TRBJ1-1
cdr3_nt: TGTGCCAGCTCACCAGATAGCCGTCGGCAGAACACTGAAGCTTTCTTT
cdr3_aa: CASSPDSRRQNTEAFF

cdr3_length: 20
v_call: TRBV19
clone_size: .
d_call: .
j_call: TRBJ2-6
cdr3_nt: TGTGCCAGTTCCGGGGCACGTGGGGACTGGAGTTACTCTGGGGCCAACGTCCTGACTTTC
cdr3_aa: CASSGARGDWSYSGANVLTF

cdr3_length: 15
v_call: TRBV3-1/TRBV3-2
clone_size: .
d_call: TRBD2
j_call: TRBJ2-1
cdr3_nt: TGTGCCAGCAGCCAAGACGGGAGGGCCTGGCATGAGCAGTTCTTC
cdr3_aa: CASSQDGRAWHEQFF

cdr3_length: 15
v_call: TRBV30
clone_size: .
d_call: .
j_call: TRBJ1-6
cdr3_nt: TGTGCCTGGAGGAAAGGGGGCTCCTATAATTCACCCCTCCACTTT
cdr3_aa: CAWRKGGSYNSPLHF

cdr3_length: 14
v_call: TRBV27
clone_size: .
d_call: .
j_call: TRBJ1-2
cdr3_nt: TGTGCCAGCACCCACCGTGACAGGACCGGGGGCTACACCTTC
cdr3_aa: CASTHRDRTGGYTF

cdr3_length: 12
v_call: TRBV6-6
clone_size: .
d_call: .
j_call: TRBJ1-5
cdr3_nt: TGTGCCAGCAGTTCGAGAGATCAGCCCCAGCATTTT
cdr3_aa: CASSSRDQPQHF

cdr3_length: 16
v_call: TRBV14
clone_size: .
d_call: TRBD2
j_call: TRBJ2-1
cdr3_nt: TGTGCCAGCAGCCACCGAGCGGGGAGCTCCTACAATGAGCAGTTCTTC
cdr3_aa: CASSHRAGSSYNEQFF

cdr3_length: 13
v_call: TRBV14
clone_size: .
d_call: .
j_call: TRBJ2-1
cdr3_nt: TGTGCCAGCAGCCAAGTCGGGTTAGGTGAGCAGTTCTTC
cdr3_aa: CASSQVGLGEQFF

cdr3_length: 15
v_call: TRBV14
clone_size: .
d_call: TRBD2
j_call: TRBJ2-1
cdr3_nt: TGTGCCAGCAGCCCCCGGACTAGCGGGAAAAATGAGCAGTTCTTC
cdr3_aa: CASSPRTSGKNEQFF

cdr3_length: 15
v_call: TRBV7-2
clone_size: .
d_call: TRBD2
j_call: TRBJ2-1
cdr3_nt: TGTGCCAGCAGCTCACTCTTAGCGGGGGGGCATGAGCAGTTCTTC
cdr3_aa: CASSSLLAGGHEQFF

cdr3_length: 15
v_call: TRBV5-1
clone_size: .
d_call: TRBD1
j_call: TRBJ1-2
cdr3_nt: TGCGCCAGCAGCTTAACCCCGGGACAGGGGTACGGCTACACCTTC
cdr3_aa: CASSLTPGQGYGYTF

cdr3_length: 13
v_call: TRBV3-1/TRBV3-2
clone_size: .
d_call: .
j_call: TRBJ2-7
cdr3_nt: TGTGCCAGCAGCCGTGCTAGCGCCCTCGAGCAGTACTTC
cdr3_aa: CASSRASALEQYF

cdr3_length: 16
v_call: TRBV28
clone_size: .
d_call: .
j_call: TRBJ2-7
cdr3_nt: TGTGCCAGCAGTTTGTTGGGACAAGAAAGCTCCTACGAGCAGTACTTC
cdr3_aa: CASSLLGQESSYEQYF

cdr3_length: 18
v_call: TRBV28
clone_size: .
d_call: TRBD2
j_call: TRBJ2-2
cdr3_nt: TGTGCCAGCCGCTTGCCGGGACTAGCGGGAGTAGGTACCGGGGAGCTGTTTTTT
cdr3_aa: CASRLPGLAGVGTGELFF

cdr3_length: 13
v_call: TRBV12-3/TRBV12-4
clone_size: few
d_call: .
j_call: TRBJ1-1
cdr3_nt: TGTGCCAGCAGTCGACAGGAGCACACTGAAGCTTTCTTT
cdr3_aa: CASSRQEHTEAFF

cdr3_length: 16
v_call: TRBV29-1
clone_size: .
d_call: TRBD1
j_call: TRBJ1-5
cdr3_nt: TGCAGCGTTATTCCCGGGACAGGAGGACTCAATCAGCCCCAGCATTTT
cdr3_aa: CSVIPGTGGLNQPQHF

cdr3_length: 14
v_call: TRBV6-5
clone_size: .
d_call: .
j_call: TRBJ1-6
cdr3_nt: TGTGCCAGCAGTTATGGGGGGGCAGATTCACCCCTCCACTTT
cdr3_aa: CASSYGGADSPLHF

cdr3_length: 17
v_call: TRBV7-2
clone_size: .
d_call: .
j_call: TRBJ2-7
cdr3_nt: TGTGCCAGCAGCTTACGCGCTGGGGCAGGGGCAAGCTACGAGCAGTACTTC
cdr3_aa: CASSLRAGAGASYEQYF

cdr3_length: 15
v_call: TRBV4-2
clone_size: .
d_call: .
j_call: TRBJ1-5
cdr3_nt: TGTGCCAGCAGCCAAACAGGGTACGGCAATCAGCCCCAGCATTTT
cdr3_aa: CASSQTGYGNQPQHF

cdr3_length: 14
v_call: TRBV6-5
clone_size: .
d_call: TRBD1
j_call: TRBJ1-4
cdr3_nt: TGTGCCAGCCGATCCGGGACAGGGCATGAAAAACTGTTTTTT
cdr3_aa: CASRSGTGHEKLFF

cdr3_length: 14
v_call: TRBV29-1
clone_size: many
d_call: .
j_call: TRBJ1-3
cdr3_nt: TGCAGCGTCAGGGAGGTGGGCTCTGGAAACACCATATATTTT
cdr3_aa: CSVREVGSGNTIYF

cdr3_length: 13
v_call: TRBV9
clone_size: .
d_call: .
j_call: TRBJ2-1
cdr3_nt: TGTGCCAGCAAGGCAGGGCACGACAATGAGCAGTTCTTC
cdr3_aa: CASKAGHDNEQFF

cdr3_length: 14
v_call: TRBV15
clone_size: .
d_call: TRBD1
j_call: TRBJ1-1
cdr3_nt: TGTGCCACCAGCACCACAGGGGTGAACACTGAAGCTTTCTTT
cdr3_aa: CATSTTGVNTEAFF

cdr3_length: 11
v_call: TRBV6-5
clone_size: .
d_call: .
j_call: TRBJ1-1
cdr3_nt: TGTGCCAGCGCAGGAACAGGAGTAGCTTTCTTT
cdr3_aa: CASAGTGVAFF